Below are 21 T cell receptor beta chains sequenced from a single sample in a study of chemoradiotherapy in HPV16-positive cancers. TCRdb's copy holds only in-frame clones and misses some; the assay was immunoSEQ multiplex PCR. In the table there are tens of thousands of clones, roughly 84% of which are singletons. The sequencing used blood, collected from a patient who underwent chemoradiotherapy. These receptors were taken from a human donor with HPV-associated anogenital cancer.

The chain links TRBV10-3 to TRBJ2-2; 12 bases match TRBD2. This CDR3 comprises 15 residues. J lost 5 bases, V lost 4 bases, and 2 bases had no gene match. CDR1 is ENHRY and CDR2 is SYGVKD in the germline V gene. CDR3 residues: CAISGLAGGTGELFF. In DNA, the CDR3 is TGTGCCATCAGTGGTCTAGCGGGGGGGACCGGGGAGCTGTTTTTT.

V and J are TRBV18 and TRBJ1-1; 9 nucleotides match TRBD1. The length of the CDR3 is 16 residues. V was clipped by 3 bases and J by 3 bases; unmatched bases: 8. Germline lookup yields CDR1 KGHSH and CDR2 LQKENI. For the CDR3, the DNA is TGTGCCAGCTCACCCGGACAGGGGCTTGGATACACTGAAGCTTTCTTT. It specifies CASSPGQGLGYTEAFF.

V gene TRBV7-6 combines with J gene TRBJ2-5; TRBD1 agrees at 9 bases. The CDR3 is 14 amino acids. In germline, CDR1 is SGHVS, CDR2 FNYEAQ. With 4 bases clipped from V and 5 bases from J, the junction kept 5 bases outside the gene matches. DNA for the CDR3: TGTGCCAGCAGCTCGACAGGGGGTGAGGAGACCCAGTACTTC. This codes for CASSSTGGEETQYF. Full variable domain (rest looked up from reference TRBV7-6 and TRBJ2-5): GAGVSQSPRYKVTKRGQDVALRCDPISGHVSLYWYRQALGQGPEFLTYFNYEAQQDKSGLPNDRFSAERPEGSISTLTIQRTEQRDSAMYRCASSSTGGEETQYFGPGTRLLVL.

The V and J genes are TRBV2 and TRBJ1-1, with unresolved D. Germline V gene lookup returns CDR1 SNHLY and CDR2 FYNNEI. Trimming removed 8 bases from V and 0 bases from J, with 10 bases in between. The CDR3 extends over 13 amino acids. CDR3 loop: CASEKTMNTEAFF. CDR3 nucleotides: TGTGCCAGCGAAAAGACCATGAACACTGAAGCTTTCTTT.

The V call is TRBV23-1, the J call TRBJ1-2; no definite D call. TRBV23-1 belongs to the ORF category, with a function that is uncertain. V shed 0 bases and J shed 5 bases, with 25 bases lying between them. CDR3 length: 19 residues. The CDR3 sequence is CASSQSSGTKNHEEYGYTF. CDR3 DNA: TGCGCCAGCAGTCAATCGTCAGGAACTAAGAACCACGAGGAATATGGCTACACCTTC.

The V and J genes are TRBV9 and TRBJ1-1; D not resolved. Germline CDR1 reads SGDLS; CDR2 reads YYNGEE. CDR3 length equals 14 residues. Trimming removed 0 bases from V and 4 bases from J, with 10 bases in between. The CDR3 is CASSVVSRGTEAFF. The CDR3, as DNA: TGTGCCAGCAGCGTAGTATCGCGGGGCACTGAAGCTTTCTTT.

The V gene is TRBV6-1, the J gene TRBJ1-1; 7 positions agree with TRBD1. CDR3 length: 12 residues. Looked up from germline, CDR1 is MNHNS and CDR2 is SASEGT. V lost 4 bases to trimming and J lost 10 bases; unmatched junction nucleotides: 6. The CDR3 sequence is CASSAASGGAFF. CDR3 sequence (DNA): TGTGCCAGCAGTGCCGCCTCAGGGGGAGCTTTCTTT.

CDR3 residues: CASSFEGGESYEQYF. CDR3 in DNA: TGTGCCAGCAGTTTTGAGGGGGGGGAATCCTACGAGCAGTACTTC. The chain carries TRBV6-5 and TRBJ2-7, with D possibly matching TRBD2 (7 bases). The V end was cut by 4 bases, the J end by 1 base, with 14 bases between. The germline V gene has CDR1 MNHEY and CDR2 SVGAGI. The CDR3 extends over 15 amino acids.

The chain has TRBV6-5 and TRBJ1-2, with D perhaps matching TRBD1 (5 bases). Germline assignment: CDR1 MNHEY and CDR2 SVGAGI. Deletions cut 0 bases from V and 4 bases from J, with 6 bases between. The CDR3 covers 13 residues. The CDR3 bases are TGTGCCAGCAGTTACTCGACAGCCTATGGCTACACCTTC. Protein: CASSYSTAYGYTF.

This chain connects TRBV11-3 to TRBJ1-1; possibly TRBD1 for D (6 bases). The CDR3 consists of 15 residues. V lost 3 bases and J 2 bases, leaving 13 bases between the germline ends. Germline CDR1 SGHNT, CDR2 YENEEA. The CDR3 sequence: CASSLGGASNTEAFF. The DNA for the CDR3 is TGTGCCAGCAGCTTGGGGGGGGCAAGCAACACTGAAGCTTTCTTT.

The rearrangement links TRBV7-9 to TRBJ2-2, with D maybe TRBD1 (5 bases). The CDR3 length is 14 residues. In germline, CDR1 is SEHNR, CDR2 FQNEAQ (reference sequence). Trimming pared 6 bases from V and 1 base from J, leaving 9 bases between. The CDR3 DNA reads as TGTGCCAGCAGTAATACAGGGAACACCGGGGAGCTGTTTTTT. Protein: CASSNTGNTGELFF.

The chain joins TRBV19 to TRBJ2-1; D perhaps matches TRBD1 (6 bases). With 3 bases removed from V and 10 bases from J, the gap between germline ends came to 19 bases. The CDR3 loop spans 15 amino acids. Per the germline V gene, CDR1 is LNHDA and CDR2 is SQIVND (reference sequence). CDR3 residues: CASSIPSSQGREQFF. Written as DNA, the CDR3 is TGTGCCAGTAGTATTCCATCTTCACAGGGCAGGGAGCAGTTCTTC. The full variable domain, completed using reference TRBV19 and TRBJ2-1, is DGGITQSPKYLFRKEGQNVTLSCEQNLNHDAMYWYRQDPGQGLRLIYYSQIVNDFQKGDIAEGYSVSREKKESFPLTVTSAQKNPTAFYLCASSIPSSQGREQFFGPGTRLTVL.

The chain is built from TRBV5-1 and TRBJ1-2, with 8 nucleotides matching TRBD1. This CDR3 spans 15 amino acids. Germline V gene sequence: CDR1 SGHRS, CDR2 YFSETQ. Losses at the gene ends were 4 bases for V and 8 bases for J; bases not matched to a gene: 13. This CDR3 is CASSGTGSVIEGYTF. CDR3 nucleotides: TGCGCCAGCAGCGGGACAGGAAGTGTCATAGAGGGCTACACCTTC.

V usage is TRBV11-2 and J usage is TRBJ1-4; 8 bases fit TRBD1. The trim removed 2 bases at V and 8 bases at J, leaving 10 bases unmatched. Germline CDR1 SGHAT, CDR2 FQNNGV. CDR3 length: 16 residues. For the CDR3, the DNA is TGTGCCAGCAGCTTAATTAGGACAGGGCGAGGAGAAAAACTGTTTTTT. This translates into CASSLIRTGRGEKLFF.

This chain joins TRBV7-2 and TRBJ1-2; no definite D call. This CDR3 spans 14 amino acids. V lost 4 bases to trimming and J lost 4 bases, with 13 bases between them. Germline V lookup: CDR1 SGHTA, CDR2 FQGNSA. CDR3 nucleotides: TGTGCCAGCAGCTCCCCCGGACGGTTCTATGGCTACACCTTC. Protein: CASSSPGRFYGYTF.

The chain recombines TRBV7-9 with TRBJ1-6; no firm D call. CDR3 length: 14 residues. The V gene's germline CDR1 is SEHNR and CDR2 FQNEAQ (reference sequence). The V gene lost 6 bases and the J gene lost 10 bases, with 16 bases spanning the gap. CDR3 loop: CASRRDSVTSPLHF. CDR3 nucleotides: TGTGCCAGCAGGAGAGATAGCGTAACCTCACCCCTCCACTTT.

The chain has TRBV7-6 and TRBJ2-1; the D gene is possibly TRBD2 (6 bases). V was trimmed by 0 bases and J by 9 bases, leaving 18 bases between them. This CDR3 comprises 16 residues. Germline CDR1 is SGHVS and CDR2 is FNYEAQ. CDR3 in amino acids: CASSLALDPEGLEQFF. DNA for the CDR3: TGTGCCAGCAGCTTAGCGCTTGACCCGGAGGGGCTTGAGCAGTTCTTC.

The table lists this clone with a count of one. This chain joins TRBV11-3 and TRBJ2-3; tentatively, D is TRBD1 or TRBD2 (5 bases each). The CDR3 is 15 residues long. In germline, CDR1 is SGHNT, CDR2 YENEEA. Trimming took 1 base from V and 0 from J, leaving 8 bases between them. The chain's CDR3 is CASSLGGSSTDTQYF. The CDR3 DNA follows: TGTGCCAGCAGCTTAGGGGGGAGCAGCACAGATACGCAGTATTTT.

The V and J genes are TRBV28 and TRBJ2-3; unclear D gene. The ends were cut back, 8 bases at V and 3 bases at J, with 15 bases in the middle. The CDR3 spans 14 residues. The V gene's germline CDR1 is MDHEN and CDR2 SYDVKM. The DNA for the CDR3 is TGTGCCAGCCGGCATCACGGGTTTACAGATACGCAGTATTTT. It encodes CASRHHGFTDTQYF.

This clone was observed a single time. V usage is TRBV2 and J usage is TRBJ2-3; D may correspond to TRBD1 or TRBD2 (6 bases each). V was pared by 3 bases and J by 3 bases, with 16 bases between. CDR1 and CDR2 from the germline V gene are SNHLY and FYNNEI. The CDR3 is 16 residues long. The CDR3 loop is CASSDPGGGETDTQYF. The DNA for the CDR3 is TGTGCCAGCAGTGACCCCGGGGGCGGAGAGACAGATACGCAGTATTTT.

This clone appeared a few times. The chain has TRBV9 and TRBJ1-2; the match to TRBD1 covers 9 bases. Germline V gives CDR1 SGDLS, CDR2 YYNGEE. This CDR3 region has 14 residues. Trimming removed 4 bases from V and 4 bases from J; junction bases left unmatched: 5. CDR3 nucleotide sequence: TGTGCCAGCAGCACACCGGGACAGGGCTATGGCTACACCTTC. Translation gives CASSTPGQGYGYTF.